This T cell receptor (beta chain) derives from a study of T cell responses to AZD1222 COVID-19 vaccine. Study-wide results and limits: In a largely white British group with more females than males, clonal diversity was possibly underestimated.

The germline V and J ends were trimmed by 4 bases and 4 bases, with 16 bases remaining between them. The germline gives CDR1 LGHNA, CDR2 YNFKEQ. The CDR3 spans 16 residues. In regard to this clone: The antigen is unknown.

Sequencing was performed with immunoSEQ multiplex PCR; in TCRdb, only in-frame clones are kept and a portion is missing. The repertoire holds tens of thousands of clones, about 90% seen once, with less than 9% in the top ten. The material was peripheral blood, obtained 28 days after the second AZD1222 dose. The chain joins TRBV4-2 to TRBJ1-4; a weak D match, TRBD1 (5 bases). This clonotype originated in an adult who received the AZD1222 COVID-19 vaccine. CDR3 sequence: CASSRNSGTFNEKLFF. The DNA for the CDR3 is TGTGCCAGCAGCCGGAATTCCGGGACTTTTAATGAAAAACTGTTTTTT.